The clone carrying this T cell receptor (beta chain) was observed a single time. This sample was taken from a study of chemoradiotherapy in HPV16-positive cancers. Here immunoSEQ multiplex PCR was the method, and the copy in TCRdb shows in-frame clones only, minus some. There are approximately 19,000 clones in the sample; around 86% occur only once, and 3.5% to 5% lies in the top ten. The sequencing used blood, collected from a patient who underwent chemoradiotherapy. This clonotype originated in a human donor with HPV-associated anogenital cancer.

For the CDR3, the DNA is TGTGCCAGCAGAAGACAGGGAGGGACTGAAGCTTTCTTT. It translates to CASRRQGGTEAFF. The V call is TRBV9, the J call TRBJ1-1, with TRBD1 matching over 7 bases. CDR1 is SGDLS and CDR2 is YYNGEE in the germline V gene. Trimming took 5 bases from V and 5 from J; bases not matched to a gene: 6. The CDR3 covers 13 residues.